This T cell receptor beta chain was retrieved from a study of identical twins. With template switching, a universal primer site was added, and the cDNA carried unique molecular identifiers. TCRdb re-analysed the 5' RACE reads in MiXCR, keeping a single row per CDR3 protein. The table includes about 530,000 distinct CDR3 sequences, 20% to 25% detected once. Everyone who gave samples was a healthy Caucasian. Germline lookup yields CDR1 SGDLS and CDR2 YYNGEE. The CDR3 covers 16 residues. The J segment lost 6 bases and the V segment lost 4 bases, leaving 6 bases of the junction unmatched. This clonotype showed up just a few times. A further study also used this sample, focusing on yellow fever vaccine responses in identical twins. That investigation notes: Twins reportedly appeared to share part of their vaccine T cell response while keeping part individual.

This TCR derives from a woman between 18 and 30 years old in good health. V is TRBV9 and J is TRBJ2-2; 13 bases match TRBD2. The source material was CD4+ T cells sorted from blood. This CDR3 reads CASSRTSGSFSGELFF. The CDR3 DNA reads as TGTGCCAGCAGCAGGACTAGCGGGAGTTTTTCCGGGGAGCTGTTTTTT.